These 8 T cell receptor beta chains were sequenced from one sample in a study of T cell changes during pregnancy in multiple sclerosis. Some clones are missing from TCRdb's copy, which holds only in-frame ones; the method was immunoSEQ multiplex PCR. The table shows about 40,000 clones, with 91% occurring only once. The specimen comprised CD8+ T cells from peripheral blood mononuclear cells, sampled before pregnancy. Every receptor here comes from a female donor with multiple sclerosis, enrolled in a pregnancy study.

The chain recombines TRBV27 with TRBJ2-1; TRBD2 might be the D (5 bases). The CDR3 is 14 residues long. In germline, CDR1 is MNHEY, CDR2 SMNVEV (reference sequence). The V end lost 5 bases, the J end lost 1 base, and 9 bases lay between the germline ends. The DNA of the CDR3 is TGTGCCAGCAGTCACCGAGGGTCCTACAATGAGCAGTTCTTC. This translates into CASSHRGSYNEQFF.

The V call is TRBV28, the J call TRBJ2-7, with no clear D. The V end lost 3 bases, the J end lost 2 bases, and 17 bases lay between the germline ends. There are 16 residues in the CDR3. Germline loops: CDR1 MDHEN, CDR2 SYDVKM. CDR3 residues: CASSFAPEELTYEQYF. In nucleotides, the CDR3 is TGTGCCAGCAGTTTCGCCCCAGAGGAGCTAACCTACGAGCAGTACTTC.

V and J are TRBV19 and TRBJ2-5; 9 bases are shared with TRBD2. V was clipped by 6 bases and J by 5 bases; unmatched bases: 16. Germline values: CDR1 LNHDA, CDR2 SQIVND (reference sequence). The CDR3 has 17 residues. CDR3 coding DNA: TGTGCCAGTAGCGACGGAATCTTACTAGCGGGCTATGAGACCCAGTACTTC. Translation: CASSDGILLAGYETQYF. The whole variable domain, filled in from reference TRBV19 and TRBJ2-5, reads DGGITQSPKYLFRKEGQNVTLSCEQNLNHDAMYWYRQDPGQGLRLIYYSQIVNDFQKGDIAEGYSVSREKKESFPLTVTSAQKNPTAFYLCASSDGILLAGYETQYFGPGTRLLVL.

With respect to this clone: This same CDR3 is encoded by further DNA sequences in the sample. The gene calls are TRBV28 and TRBJ2-7, with D uncertain. Looked up from germline, CDR1 is MDHEN and CDR2 is SYDVKM. V lost 3 bases and J 4 bases, leaving 4 bases between the germline ends. The CDR3 runs 11 residues. CDR3 loop: CASSFRYEQYF. The CDR3, as DNA: TGTGCCAGCAGTTTCCGTTACGAGCAGTACTTC.

The V gene is TRBV4-2, the J gene TRBJ2-1; 11 positions agree with TRBD2. Losses at the gene ends were 1 base for V and 8 bases for J; bases not matched to a gene: 10. This CDR3 is built from 17 residues. CDR1 is LGHNA and CDR2 is YNFKEQ in the germline V gene. The CDR3, as DNA: TGTGCCAGCAGCCAAGCCGAGGGCACTAGCGGGAGCGATGAGCAGTTCTTC. It translates to CASSQAEGTSGSDEQFF.

The chain employs TRBV7-2 and TRBJ2-7, with TRBD1 matching 7 bases. The ends lost 0 bases at V and 2 bases at J; junction bases unmatched: 4. This CDR3 has 15 residues. Germline-derived CDR1 and CDR2 are SGHTA and FQGNSA. The CDR3 loop reads CASSLAGGDPYEQYF. CDR3 DNA sequence: TGTGCCAGCAGCTTAGCAGGGGGCGATCCCTACGAGCAGTACTTC.

The rearrangement links TRBV5-4 to TRBJ1-2; D not certain. The CDR3 covers 13 residues. Per germline, CDR1 SGHNT and CDR2 YYREEE (reference sequence). Deletions cut 0 bases from V and 7 bases from J, with 10 bases between. DNA for the CDR3: TGTGCCAGCAGCTTGGGCGGTCTGGGTGGCTACACCTTC. Its protein is CASSLGGLGGYTF. The variable domain in full, completed from reference TRBV5-4 and TRBJ1-2, reads ETGVTQSPTHLIKTRGQQVTLRCSSQSGHNTVSWYQQALGQGPQFIFQYYREEENGRGNFPPRFSGLQFPNYSSELNVNALELDDSALYLCASSLGGLGGYTFGSGTRLTVV.

The chain employs TRBV29-1 and TRBJ2-2, with TRBD1 matching 8 bases. V shed 5 bases, J shed 5 bases, and the junction held 4 bases outside the gene matches. Germline assignment: CDR1 SQVTM and CDR2 ANQGSEA. The CDR3 runs 13 residues. The CDR3 region is CSVNQGATGELFF. The CDR3 DNA reads as TGCAGCGTTAATCAGGGGGCTACCGGGGAGCTGTTTTTT.